The T cell receptor beta chain described here comes from a study of shared clonotypes between healthy human individuals (dated by TCRdb to the early 2020s). Study-level background: The cohort comprised a couple of women and three men aged 18 to 49 years. For each donor, three plates each were used for CD4 naive and CD4 memory, two plates were used for CD8 naive, and one plate was used for CD8 memory. To estimate repertoire size and how much clonotype sharing occurs between individuals, the study deeply sequenced the blood TCR repertoires of about five healthy adults. To increase sequencing depth and limit assay-specific biases, different laboratories used diverse techniques to prepare libraries and sequence TCR repertoires. Each donor's leukapheresis produced roughly between about 0.85 and 10 billion PBMCs. Study-wide conclusions, independent of this receptor: When a few donors were compared, the shared fraction of clonotypes was about 5.4% for naive CD4, roughly 3.3% for naive CD8, 2.3% for memory CD4, and 0.3% to 0.5% for memory CD8. Only blood was sampled, and tissue TCR repertoires likely differ from those in blood. Even with the large sequencing depth, rarefaction of the sorted-subset datasets indicated that sequencing was incomplete. Compared with non-shared clonotypes, the clonotypes found in all four sorted-subset donors had higher generation probabilities. The genetic and exposure-history diversity represented was limited by the small number of donors. Estimated clonotype richness was generally larger for naive than for memory subsets. Based on pairwise subsampling, the degree of clonotype sharing among donors was expected to be affected by sequencing depth.

Healthy HIV-negative adults with no recently reported acute infections or vaccinations were included as donors. Every donor was a Caucasian adult residing in Nashville, Tennessee, USA. CD4+ T cells were enriched through magnetic negative selection, after which naive cells were positively selected on CD45RA and the remaining negative fraction served as the memory subset. Blood was collected by leukapheresis, and PBMCs were isolated by Ficoll-Histopaque density gradient centrifugation and then cryopreserved in liquid nitrogen vapor phase. Analytical flow cytometry was used to check the purity and quantity of every magnetically sorted T cell population. Genomic DNA was isolated from each sorted fraction and quantified by UV absorbance on a Nanodrop 2000c. Using the deep immunoSEQ assay, TCR CDR3 regions were amplified from genomic DNA by multiplex PCR. Extracted genomic DNA from each cell subset was spread evenly across all wells of several immunoSEQ 96-well plates, with each plate serving as a replicate. Each replicate PCR for sorted subsets received around 210 ng genomic DNA, equal to about 30,000 T cell genomes. Purified libraries were quantified with a Qubit 3.0 fluorometer, sized on a Bioanalyzer 2100, and re-quantified with the KAPA Library Quantification kit. A separate single-read 150-cycle Illumina NextSeq 550 flow cell was used to sequence each immunoSEQ 96-well plate. The published analysis was carried out like this. Because the immunoSEQ output included only junctional sequences and no quality scores, the filtering could not be the same as the filtering used for full-length reads. Sequences were annotated with PyIR, a Python wrapper for IgBLAST v1.9, using IMGT germline references to assign V/J genes and CDR3. Any read was removed if the V/J assignment was weak (E-value above 1e-6), the CDR3 was missing, or the read contained stop codons, out-of-frame junctions, or ambiguous translated residues. V3J clonotypes were defined by identical inferred V gene, J gene, and CDR3 amino acid sequence. Percentage overlap between repertoires was computed as shared unique clonotypes divided by the size of the smaller repertoire. Three approaches were used to assess repertoire richness: RTK rarefaction, the Chao1 estimator, and Recon v2.1 estimates of unobserved clonotypes. Generation probabilities were computed with OLGA for all TCRbeta clonotypes obtained by the gDNA method from four donors. TCRdb retrieved this table from immuneACCESS and kept in-frame rearrangements only. Not all clones are present; in checked studies, unresolved V genes account for under half, and no reason is known for the remainder. V and J calls and clone size are as listed in that table; D and trimming were resolved from the DNA. This sample gives a few million clones in total; nearly 97% of them show up just once. The ten biggest clones cover 0.1% to 0.15% of the sample.

Comment on this clone: It has no known antigen specificity. No much larger clonotype is one base removed from it; base qualities were not supplied.

Reading the germline V gene gives CDR1 SGHAT and CDR2 FQNNGV. V sheds 3 bases and J sheds 8 bases, leaving 7 bases between their ends. From the cysteine up to the phenylalanine, the CDR3 has a length of 12 residues. Only the CDR3 part of the read is kept: 36 bases, read in frame from the first base. This chain joins TRBV11-2 to TRBJ2-2; the D gene is possibly TRBD2, with 5 bases matching. The specimen was naive CD4+ T cells sorted from blood. The cell subset or site label on this specimen signifies: CD45RA+ positively selected. The clonotype comes from a man aged 18-30 years in good health. Here the CDR3 is given as CASSFSGGELFF. The DNA is TGTGCCAGCAGCTTCTCGGGGGGGGAGCTGTTTTTT.